The table lists the clone carrying this T cell receptor beta chain with a few counts. These data originate in a study of early T cells in non-severe SARS-CoV-2 infection. The TCR library protocol attached unique molecular identifiers to the individual cDNA molecules. TCRdb redid the calling of the 5' RACE reads with MiXCR, one entry per CDR3 protein. The data contain approximately 56,000 distinct CDR3 sequences, 10% to 13% of them singletons. The germline V and J ends were trimmed by 7 bases and 0 bases, with 12 bases remaining between them. Per the germline V gene, CDR1 is SQVTM and CDR2 is ANQGSEA. The CDR3 length is 14 residues.

The source is an adult who was a healthcare worker with PCR-confirmed SARS-CoV-2 infection or an uninfected control (not recorded which). The sequenced material came from whole blood. The chain recombines TRBV29-1 with TRBJ1-4; D may be TRBD1 (5 bases). CDR3: CSAARTTTNEKLFF. The CDR3 nucleotides read TGCAGCGCCGCGAGGACAACAACTAATGAAAAACTGTTTTTT.